This passage covers 21 T cell receptor beta chains from one sample sequenced in a study of CD8 T cells in ankylosing spondylitis. TCRdb analysed the 5' RACE reads with MiXCR anew, one entry per CDR3 protein. The repertoire consists of approximately 250,000 distinct CDR3 sequences, with around 25% occurring once and the leading ten covering approximately 0.61%. The sample taken for sequencing was blood, either unsorted or a sorted T cell fraction (not recorded which). These receptors were taken from a male donor with ankylosing spondylitis or in good health (not recorded which).

The gene calls are TRBV10-3 and TRBJ2-1, with 12 bases that match TRBD1. Germline lookup yields CDR1 ENHRY and CDR2 SYGVKD. The CDR3 consists of 16 residues. The junction had 8 bases not matched to a gene; V was cut back by 4 bases and J by 7 bases. CDR3 region: CAISAPGQGAQNEQFF. CDR3 nucleotide sequence: TGTGCCATCAGTGCCCCGGGACAGGGGGCGCAGAATGAGCAGTTCTTC.

V gene TRBV12-3 or TRBV12-4 combines with J gene TRBJ2-7; D is undetermined. The CDR3 runs to 13 residues. Deletions cut 3 bases from V and 4 bases from J, with 10 bases between. Here the CDR3 reads CASSFRRRYEQYF. CDR3 coding DNA: TGTGCCAGCAGTTTTCGCAGAAGGTACGAGCAGTACTTC.

The V call is TRBV20-1, the J call TRBJ2-1, with 9 bases fitting TRBD2. This CDR3 comprises 14 residues. Germline CDR1 and CDR2: DFQATT and SNEGSKA (reference sequence). With V trimmed by 3 bases and J by 9 bases, 9 bases remained unmatched. This chain's CDR3 is CSASRVAGEGEQFF. The CDR3, as DNA: TGCAGTGCTAGTCGGGTAGCGGGGGAAGGTGAGCAGTTCTTC.

This clonotype was observed a handful of times. J is TRBJ2-5 and V is TRBV6-6; TRBD2 agrees at 11 bases. The CDR3 is 13 amino acids. V lost 5 bases and J lost 6; bases outside the gene matches: 2. Germline V gene data show CDR1 as MNHNY and CDR2 as SVGAGI (reference sequence). CDR3 DNA sequence: TGTGCCAGCAGTACTAGCGGGGGACAGACCCAGTACTTC. Its translation is CASSTSGGQTQYF.

This clonotype was seen ten or more times. V and J are TRBV20-1 and TRBJ2-1, with D perhaps matching TRBD1 or TRBD2 (6 bases each). Germline CDR1 DFQATT, CDR2 SNEGSKA (reference sequence). This CDR3 contains 14 residues. The V gene lost 3 bases and the J gene lost 1 base, with 10 bases spanning the gap. CDR3 DNA: TGCAGTGCTAGCGGGGGCTGGTCCTACAATGAGCAGTTCTTC. Its translation: CSASGGWSYNEQFF.

This clonotype turned up a few times. The chain links TRBV5-1 to TRBJ1-6, with 8 bases aligning to TRBD1. The CDR3 contains 15 residues. Germline CDR1 reads SGHRS; CDR2 reads YFSETQ. The trim removed 3 bases at V and 6 bases at J, leaving 5 bases unmatched. The CDR3 DNA reads TGCGCCAGCAGCTCAGGACAGGGTGGTAATTCACCCCTCCACTTT. Protein sequence: CASSSGQGGNSPLHF.

The V gene is TRBV5-1, the J gene TRBJ1-4; no definite D call. Between the trimmed V and J ends, which lost 1 base and 6 bases, there was a span of 10 bases. The germline V gene encodes CDR1 SGHRS and CDR2 YFSETQ. The CDR3 covers 14 residues. CDR3 residues: CASSLLVSDEKLFF. The CDR3 bases are TGCGCCAGCAGCTTGTTGGTCAGCGATGAAAAACTGTTTTTT.

At least ten counts were recorded for this clonotype. The V call is TRBV28, the J call TRBJ2-3, with D tentatively TRBD1 or TRBD2 (5 bases each). The CDR3 runs to 14 residues. With 7 bases removed from V and 0 bases from J, the gap between germline ends came to 11 bases. The V gene's germline CDR1 is MDHEN and CDR2 SYDVKM. CDR3 coding DNA: TGTGCCAGCACTAATGGGGGTAGCACAGATACGCAGTATTTT. This sequence encodes CASTNGGSTDTQYF. Full variable domain (remainder filled in from reference TRBV28 and TRBJ2-3): DVKVTQSSRYLVKRTGEKVFLECVQDMDHENMFWYRQDPGLGLRLIYFSYDVKMKEKGDIPEGYSVSREKKERFSLILESASTNQTSMYLCASTNGGSTDTQYFGPGTRLTVL.

This clonotype has more than one count but fewer than ten. This chain joins TRBV27 and TRBJ1-6; D ambiguous. CDR3 length: 12 residues. CDR1 is MNHEY and CDR2 is SMNVEV in the germline V gene (reference sequence). Trimming cost V 6 bases and J 13 bases, with 13 bases left between them. DNA of the CDR3: TGTGCCAGCAGATCCACGGACGAGCCCCTCCACTTT. Protein sequence: CASRSTDEPLHF.

This clonotype turned up a few times. The V gene is TRBV20-1, the J gene TRBJ1-1, with 7 bases that match TRBD1. Germline CDR1 and CDR2: DFQATT and SNEGSKA (reference sequence). The junction had 4 bases not matched to a gene; V was cut back by 6 bases and J by 3 bases. The CDR3 is 12 residues long. CDR3 amino acids: CSALTGHTEAFF. CDR3 bases: TGCAGTGCCCTGACAGGGCACACTGAAGCTTTCTTT.

This clonotype appeared a few times. The chain recombines TRBV5-6 with TRBJ1-1; tentatively, D is TRBD1 (6 bases). Germline V gives CDR1 SGHDT, CDR2 YYEEEE. The CDR3 loop spans 13 amino acids. Trimming pared 10 bases from V and 6 bases from J, leaving 19 bases between. The chain's CDR3 is CASNRDLKAEAFF. CDR3 coding DNA: TGTGCCTCCAACAGGGATCTTAAGGCTGAAGCTTTCTTT.

The chain has TRBV10-3 and TRBJ2-7; D unclear. The CDR3 contains 11 residues. V dropped 3 bases and J dropped 5 bases, with 5 bases sitting between them. The germline CDR1 and CDR2 sequences are ENHRY and SYGVKD. For the CDR3, the DNA is TGTGCCATCAGTGAAGCCCACGAGCAGTACTTC. Its translation: CAISEAHEQYF.

The CDR3 DNA sequence: TGTGCCAGCAGCCTGGGACTAGCGGGGGCGGCAGATACGCAGTATTTT. As protein: CASSLGLAGAADTQYF. The chain couples TRBV5-4 to TRBJ2-3, with TRBD2 matching 14 bases. The V segment lost 4 bases and the J segment 4 bases; nucleotides outside the gene matches: 5. In germline, CDR1 is SGHNT, CDR2 YYREEE (reference sequence). This CDR3 contains 16 residues.

The chain is built from TRBV12-3 or TRBV12-4 and TRBJ2-4; D may be TRBD2 (6 bases). V lost 6 bases to trimming and J lost 6 bases, with 9 bases between them. The CDR3 is 12 amino acids. The CDR3 bases are TGTGCCAGCAGCCTGGGGGGAAACATTCAGTACTTC. It yields the protein CASSLGGNIQYF.

This chain joins TRBV29-1 and TRBJ2-5; maybe TRBD2 (7 bases). The CDR3 is 14 residues long. Germline V gene lookup returns CDR1 SQVTM and CDR2 ANQGSEA. V was cut by 7 bases and J by 5 bases, with 20 bases left in between. The CDR3 loop is CSARGGGASETQYF. The CDR3 DNA is TGCAGCGCCCGAGGGGGGGGCGCGTCCGAGACCCAGTACTTC.

This clonotype was observed many times. The genes are TRBV4-1 and TRBJ2-5, with 7 bases fitting TRBD1. Germline V gene data show CDR1 as MGHRA and CDR2 as YSYEKL. The CDR3 is 15 residues long. The trim removed 0 bases at V and 5 bases at J, leaving 6 bases unmatched. CDR3 nucleotide sequence: TGCGCCAGCAGCCAAGAAGGACAGGTAGTGGAGACCCAGTACTTC. Amino acid sequence: CASSQEGQVVETQYF.

This clonotype was recorded many times. V and J are TRBV4-1 and TRBJ1-5; 10 bases map to TRBD1. The CDR3 runs to 18 residues. V shed 0 bases, J shed 3 bases, and the junction held 8 bases outside the gene matches. Looked up from germline, CDR1 is MGHRA and CDR2 is YSYEKL. The CDR3 nucleotides read TGCGCCAGCAGCCAAGAGGGTCCGACAGGGGGCGTCAATCAGCCCCAGCATTTT. This codes for CASSQEGPTGGVNQPQHF.

This clonotype was picked up a small number of times. The genes are TRBV6-6 and TRBJ2-3; D gene uncertain. V was clipped by 8 bases and J by 4 bases, with 7 bases between them. Germline CDR1 reads MNHNY; CDR2 reads SVGAGI (reference sequence). This CDR3 contains 11 residues. CDR3 nucleotide sequence: TGTGCCAGCGGAGAAGCAGATACGCAGTATTTT. Translated, it gives CASGEADTQYF.

This clonotype has only a few counts. The V gene is TRBV20-1, the J gene TRBJ2-7; maybe TRBD1 (5 bases). Per the germline V gene, CDR1 is DFQATT and CDR2 is SNEGSKA (reference sequence). There are 12 residues in the CDR3. With 6 bases removed from V and 2 bases from J, the gap between germline ends came to 11 bases. CDR3 nucleotide sequence: TGCAGTGCCCCCAGGGCCACCTACGAGCAGTACTTC. It is translated as CSAPRATYEQYF.

This rearrangement joins TRBV10-2 to TRBJ2-5, with D possibly being TRBD1 (5 bases). Germline lookup yields CDR1 WSHSY and CDR2 SAAADI. The V end was cut by 2 bases, the J end by 2 bases, with 15 bases between. This CDR3 region has 16 residues. In DNA, the CDR3 is TGCGCCAGCAGTGAGATCGGCAGGGTGAGGCAAGAGACCCAGTACTTC. The encoded protein is CASSEIGRVRQETQYF.

The table lists this clonotype with many counts. J is TRBJ2-7 and V is TRBV5-1; possibly TRBD1 for D (5 bases). V lost 0 bases to trimming and J lost 0 bases, with 13 bases between them. CDR1 is SGHRS, CDR2 YFSETQ, per germline. The CDR3 is made up of 16 amino acids. CDR3 in amino acids: CASSLVHQGFSYEQYF. DNA for the CDR3: TGCGCCAGCAGCTTGGTGCACCAGGGTTTCTCCTACGAGCAGTACTTC.